This T cell receptor (beta chain) was sequenced during a study of T cell repertoires in cytomegalovirus infection. Looking at the study overall: CMV infection together with matching HLA type was indicated by public TCR beta signatures. Study conclusions and caveats: The ex vivo response was dominated by HLA-C-restricted CMV-specific TCR beta clonotypes. Pooled public TCR beta family frequency picked out CMV carriers with the relevant HLA.

As to this clonotype: Its antigen remains unknown.

The CDR3 has 13 residues. V was cut by 4 bases and J by 7 bases, with 13 bases left in between. Germline CDR1 GTSNPN, CDR2 SVGIG (reference sequence). MiXCR, run by TCRdb on the reads, gives a single entry per CDR3 protein. The sample contains over 450,000 distinct CDR3 sequences, approximately 10% of which appear only once. Sample: PBMCs. This sequence was found in a human donor in good health (CMV status not recorded). Some clones in this sample may be carry-over from other donors' samples. The V call is TRBV30, the J call TRBJ1-4, with D tentatively TRBD1 (6 bases). CDR3 region: CAWNRGLSEKLFF. The DNA for the CDR3 is TGTGCCTGGAATCGGGGGCTGAGTGAAAAACTGTTTTTT.